Sequencing of this T cell receptor beta chain was carried out in a study of blood T cell repertoires in COVID-19. Study overall: COVID-19 samples collected from the United States, Italy and Spain covered acute and convalescent phases. T cells, B-cell-depleted T cells, or PBMCs supplied cDNA or gDNA.

This CDR3 has 15 amino acids. CDR1 is ENHRY, CDR2 SYGVKD, per germline. V was clipped by 5 bases and J by 6 bases, with 16 bases between them. Seattle cases were enrolled at active infection and followed longitudinally. In the original workflow: Estimation of nucleated cell counts relied on the amplification of reference gene primers. Sequencing used immunoSEQ multiplex PCR; TCRdb keeps in-frame clones, though not all of them. V and J calls and clone size are given by that table; D and trimming were obtained from the DNA. The sample includes roughly 230,000 clones, almost 90% of them seen just once. The sequenced sample was peripheral blood. This TCR came from a woman aged 55-75 years with COVID-19, enrolled during active disease. V usage is TRBV10-3 and J usage is TRBJ2-2; possible D gene TRBD1, 6 bases. The CDR3 nucleotides are TGTGCCATCAGTCCGGACAGAGGACATCCCGGGGAGCTGTTTTTT. Protein product: CAISPDRGHPGELFF.